A single TCR beta chain is shown here with its context. The data stem from a study of Ad26.COV2.S vaccination and SARS-CoV-2 variants. Treatment given: 19 received Ad26.COV2.S at low or high dose, single or two shots; roughly five received placebo; per-sample allocation not given. On day 63 after the first injection, vaccine and placebo recipients gave samples. Sequencing used immunoSEQ multiplex PCR; TCRdb keeps in-frame clones, though not all of them. The profile shows some 420,000 clones, approximately 87% of them singletons. V was pared by 9 bases and J by 6 bases, with 9 bases of the junction left unmatched. The germline gives CDR1 SEHNR, CDR2 FQNEAQ (reference sequence). The CDR3 spans 14 residues.

The V gene is TRBV7-9, the J gene TRBJ1-4; the match to TRBD1 covers 8 bases. The source material was peripheral blood, sampled in a trial of Ad26.COV2.S vaccine versus placebo. This TCR derives from a person between 18 and 65 years old who received the Ad26.COV2.S COVID-19 vaccine or a placebo. The CDR3 bases are TGTGCCAGTCGTCCAGGGGGCGAGTATGAAAAACTGTTTTTT. As protein: CASRPGGEYEKLFF.